This TCR beta chain was identified in a study of cytomegalovirus exposure and HLA in healthy donors. V gave up 10 bases and J gave up 0 bases, with 20 bases separating them. CDR3 length equals 16 residues. Germline CDR1 and CDR2: SGDLS and YYNGEE. Both 60 Vbeta primers and 13 Jbeta primers went into the PCR. Original methodology: In a later analysis, 80 million to 100 million unique TCR beta chains included roughly 11 million shared by two or more donors. The repertoire was sequenced with immunoSEQ multiplex PCR; TCRdb's copy has only in-frame clones and lacks some. The DNA gave D and trimming, while V, J and clone size come from that table. This table holds more than 150,000 clones, about 72% found once. This clone was found once. Antigen: not known. The study, taken as a whole, reports: Diagnosis of cytomegalovirus status made by the classifier reportedly showed high specificity and sensitivity.

This chain uses TRBV9 with TRBJ2-1; D gene uncertain. This receptor was taken from a male donor in good health and CMV-seronegative. What was sequenced was PBMCs. Here the CDR3 DNA reads TGTGCCTCTCGTCCATCCCCGGGTAGCTCCTACAATGAGCAGTTCTTC. Translating gives CASRPSPGSSYNEQFF.